This entry features one TCR beta chain sequence. This CDR3 is built from 13 residues. Germline-derived CDR1 and CDR2 are SQVTM and ANQGSEA. The germline V and J ends were trimmed by 3 bases and 0 bases, with 8 bases remaining between them. These data come from a study of blood T cell repertoires in COVID-19. Study as a whole: Samples taken during acute and convalescent COVID-19 were collected in the United States, Italy and Spain. T cells, B-cell-depleted T cells, or PBMCs provided the cDNA or gDNA that served as material.

Authors' processing steps: Researchers report that nucleated cell counts were estimated from reference gene primer amplification. Only in-frame clones appear in the TCRdb table, and some are missing; sequencing was by immunoSEQ multiplex PCR. V and J calls and clone size are copied from that table; D and trimming were computed from the DNA. The table has 380,000 or so clones, around 92% seen once; the top ten hold over 1%. The chain recombines TRBV29-1 with TRBJ1-1; no clear D. Sequenced material: peripheral blood. The sequence derives from a man in his forties with acute or convalescent COVID-19. CDR3 protein: CSVEGRMNTEAFF. The CDR3 nucleotides read TGCAGCGTTGAGGGCAGGATGAACACTGAAGCTTTCTTT.